These 9 T cell receptor beta chains were sequenced from one sample in a study of cytomegalovirus exposure and HLA in healthy donors. A multiplex PCR was run with 60 Vbeta primers and 13 Jbeta primers. The data were produced by immunoSEQ multiplex PCR, yet TCRdb's version contains in-frame clones alone and is incomplete. The repertoire holds about 120,000 clones, with about 8.6% as singletons. Source material: PBMCs. All receptors derive from a woman aged 40-49 years in good health and CMV-seropositive.

V is TRBV6-4 and J is TRBJ2-5; maybe TRBD2 (5 bases). Trimming cost V 5 bases and J 5 bases, with 12 bases left between them. This CDR3 region has 13 residues. Germline V gene sequence: CDR1 MRHNA, CDR2 SNTAGT. The CDR3 sequence: CASSRERWETQYF. The CDR3 DNA reads TGTGCCAGCAGTAGGGAGAGGTGGGAGACCCAGTACTTC.

This clone was seen a handful of times. The chain links TRBV5-1 to TRBJ2-1, with 14 positions matching TRBD2. The CDR3 totals 15 residues. Germline CDR1 SGHRS, CDR2 YFSETQ. J lost 7 bases, V lost 5 bases, and 5 bases had no gene match. The CDR3 DNA reads TGCGCCAGCAGGGAGGGGACTAGCGGGGGAAATGAGCAGTTCTTC. Translating it yields CASREGTSGGNEQFF. The full variable domain, with the rest looked up from reference TRBV5-1 and TRBJ2-1, is KAGVTQTPRYLIKTRGQQVTLSCSPISGHRSVSWYQQTPGQGLQFLFEYFSETQRNKGNFPGRFSGRQFSNSRSEMNVSTLELGDSALYLCASREGTSGGNEQFFGPGTRLTVL.

This clone was picked up a small number of times. In this CDR3 the conserved last residue, phenylalanine or tryptophan, is missing, so a read error is likely. V usage is TRBV15 and J usage is TRBJ1-1; 8 bases map to TRBD1. This CDR3 has 16 residues. Germline V CDR1 and CDR2: LNHNV, YYDKDF (reference sequence). CDR3 in DNA: TGTGCAACCAGCAGAGTATTAGGCAGGGGGCCCACTGAAGCTTTCGTT. This sequence encodes CATSRVLGRGPTEAFV.

This clone was detected only a few times. The gene calls are TRBV19 and TRBJ1-4; D gene uncertain. Germline assignment: CDR1 LNHDA and CDR2 SQIVND (reference sequence). This CDR3 has 13 residues. Trimming pared 2 bases from V and 6 bases from J, leaving 7 bases between. This CDR3 is CASSISEDEKLFF. The CDR3 DNA reads TGTGCCAGTAGTATATCCGAGGATGAAAAACTGTTTTTT.

The rearrangement uses TRBV6-5 and TRBJ2-5, with 10 bases identical to TRBD1. CDR3 length: 16 amino acids. J gave up 5 bases and V 4 bases, and 10 bases lay outside the gene matches. CDR1 MNHEY and CDR2 SVGAGI come from the germline V gene. The CDR3 DNA reads TGTGCCAGCAGTTCCGGCGGACAGGGGGAGAGTGAGACCCAGTACTTC. This sequence encodes CASSSGGQGESETQYF.

The sample holds a few counts of this clone. The chain combines TRBV30 with TRBJ2-7; D gene unclear. Trimming removed 3 bases at V and 9 bases at J, with 24 bases between. This CDR3 is built from 15 residues. Per the germline V gene, CDR1 is GTSNPN and CDR2 is SVGIG (reference sequence). CDR3 nucleotide sequence: TGTGCCTGGAGCCCCCACCCGACACCAACGTCGGCGCAGTACTTC. It specifies CAWSPHPTPTSAQYF.

V is TRBV5-1 and J is TRBJ2-2; D call uncertain. CDR3 length equals 13 residues. Germline assignment: CDR1 SGHRS and CDR2 YFSETQ. Between the trimmed V and J ends, which lost 4 bases and 6 bases, there was a span of 10 bases. CDR3 nucleotide sequence: TGCGCCAGCAGCCTTGAGGCGCCCGGGGAGCTGTTTTTT. It encodes CASSLEAPGELFF.

The rearrangement joins TRBV7-9 to TRBJ1-2, with 7 bases aligning to TRBD1. The CDR3 totals 14 residues. The germline V gene has CDR1 SEHNR and CDR2 FQNEAQ (reference sequence). The V gene end was trimmed by 1 base and the J gene end by 6 bases; junction bases not matched to a gene: 5. CDR3 protein: CASSLVQGVDGYTF. The CDR3 nucleotides are TGTGCCAGCAGCTTAGTTCAGGGGGTCGATGGCTACACCTTC.

This chain joins TRBV5-1 and TRBJ2-3; 9 bases line up with TRBD2. Germline V gene sequence: CDR1 SGHRS, CDR2 YFSETQ. There are 15 residues in the CDR3. V shed 5 bases and J 2 bases; nucleotides not matched to a gene: 6. CDR3 loop: CASRGERGVTDTQYF. CDR3 bases: TGCGCCAGCAGAGGGGAGCGGGGGGTCACAGATACGCAGTATTTT.